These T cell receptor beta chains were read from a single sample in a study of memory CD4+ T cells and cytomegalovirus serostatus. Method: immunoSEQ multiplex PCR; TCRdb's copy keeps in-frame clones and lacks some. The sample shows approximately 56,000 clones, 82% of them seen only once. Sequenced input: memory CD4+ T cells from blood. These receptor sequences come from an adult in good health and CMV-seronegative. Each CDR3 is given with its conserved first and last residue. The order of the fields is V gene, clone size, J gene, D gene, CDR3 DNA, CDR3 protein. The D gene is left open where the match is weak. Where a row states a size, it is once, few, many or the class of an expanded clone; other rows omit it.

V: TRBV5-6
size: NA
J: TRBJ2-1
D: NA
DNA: TGTGCCAGCAGCTTGGTGCTGAGGGGGGGGTACAATGAGCAGTTCTTC
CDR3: CASSLVLRGGYNEQFF

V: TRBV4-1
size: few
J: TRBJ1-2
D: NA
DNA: TGCGCCAGCAGCCAAGAGGCCTATGGCTACACCTTC
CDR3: CASSQEAYGYTF

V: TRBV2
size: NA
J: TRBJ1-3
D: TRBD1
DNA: TGTGCCAGCAGTGAGAGGACAGGGGTTTTGGGAAACACCATATATTTT
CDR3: CASSERTGVLGNTIYF

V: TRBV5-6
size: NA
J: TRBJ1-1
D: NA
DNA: TGTGCCAGCAGTGGTGACAGTGACAACACTGAAGCTTTCTTT
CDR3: CASSGDSDNTEAFF

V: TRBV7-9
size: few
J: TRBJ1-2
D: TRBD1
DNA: TGTGCCAGCAACGATATCAGGGGGAACTATGGCTACACCTTC
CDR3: CASNDIRGNYGYTF

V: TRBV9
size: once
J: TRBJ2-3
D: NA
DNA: TGTGCCAGCAGCGCGATCGGGAGCGCAGATACGCAGTATTTT
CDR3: CASSAIGSADTQYF

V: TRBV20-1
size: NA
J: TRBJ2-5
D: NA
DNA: TGCAGTGCCCTCGGGCGGGAGACCCAGTACTTC
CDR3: CSALGRETQYF

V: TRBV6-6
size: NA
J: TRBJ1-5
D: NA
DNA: TGTGCCAGCACTACTGGTCGAGGAGGCAATCAGCCCCAGCATTTT
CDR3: CASTTGRGGNQPQHF

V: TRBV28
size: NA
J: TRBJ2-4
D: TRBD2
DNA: TGTGCCAGCAGTCCCCAGGGTAGCGGGGGGCGGAGCAAAAACATTCAGTACTTC
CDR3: CASSPQGSGGRSKNIQYF

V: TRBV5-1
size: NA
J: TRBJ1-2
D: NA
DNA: TGCGCCAGCAGCTTGGACAGGGCGACCTATGGCTACACCTTC
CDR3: CASSLDRATYGYTF

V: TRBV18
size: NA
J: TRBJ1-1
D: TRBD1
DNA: TGTGCCAGCTCACCAACCCGACAGGGAGTGCGCACTGAAGCTTTCTTT
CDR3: CASSPTRQGVRTEAFF

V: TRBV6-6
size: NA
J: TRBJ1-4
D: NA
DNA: TGTGCCAGCAGGCTCGGGGGGGAAGGTGAAAAACTGTTTTTT
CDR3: CASRLGGEGEKLFF

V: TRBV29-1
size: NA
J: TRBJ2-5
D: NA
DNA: TGCAGCGTTCGTCCGGGAGTCCAAGAGACCCAGTACTTC
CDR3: CSVRPGVQETQYF

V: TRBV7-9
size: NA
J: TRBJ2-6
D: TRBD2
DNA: TGTGCCAGCAGCTATGGGACTAGCGGGGTCCACTCTGGGGCCAACGTCCTGACTTTC
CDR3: CASSYGTSGVHSGANVLTF

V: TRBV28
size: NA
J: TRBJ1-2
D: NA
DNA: TGTGCCAGCAGTTCGGAGGGAATTGGCTACACCTTC
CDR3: CASSSEGIGYTF

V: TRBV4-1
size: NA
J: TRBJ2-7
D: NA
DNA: TGCGCCAGCAGCCAAGACCCCGGACAGTCCAGGAACGAGCAGTACTTC
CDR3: CASSQDPGQSRNEQYF

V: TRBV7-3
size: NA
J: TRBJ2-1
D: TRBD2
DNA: TGTGCCAGCAGTCGAGCGGGGGGCAATCACAATGAGCAGTTCTTC
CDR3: CASSRAGGNHNEQFF

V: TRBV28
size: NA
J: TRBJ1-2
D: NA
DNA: TGTGCCAGCAGTCTCAATAACTATGGCTACACCTTC
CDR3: CASSLNNYGYTF

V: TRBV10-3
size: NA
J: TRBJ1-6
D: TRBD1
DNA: TGTGCCATCAGTGAGTCGATACAGGGGATTTCACCCCTCCACTTT
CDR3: CAISESIQGISPLHF

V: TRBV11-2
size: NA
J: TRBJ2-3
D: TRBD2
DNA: TGTGCCAGCAGCTTAAGGCTAGCGGGGTTCACAGATACGCAGTATTTT
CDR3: CASSLRLAGFTDTQYF

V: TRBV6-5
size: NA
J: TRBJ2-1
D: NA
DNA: TGTGCCAGCAGCACGCGCAGCGCGGGGTACAATGAGCAGTTCTTC
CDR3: CASSTRSAGYNEQFF

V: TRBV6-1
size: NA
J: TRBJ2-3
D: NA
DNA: TGTGCCAGCAGCCTACTTCCCGACCCTACTGATACGCAGTATTTT
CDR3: CASSLLPDPTDTQYF

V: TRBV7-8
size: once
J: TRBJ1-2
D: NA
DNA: TGTGCCAGCAGCTTCTCCGGGGGGGGGAACTATGGCTACACCTTC
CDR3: CASSFSGGGNYGYTF

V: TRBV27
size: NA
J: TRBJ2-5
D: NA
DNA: TGTGCCAGCAGTTTCGGACGGGGAGAGACCCAGTACTTC
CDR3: CASSFGRGETQYF

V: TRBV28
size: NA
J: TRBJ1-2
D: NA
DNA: TGTGCCAGCACAGGGACCGGAGGCTACACCTTC
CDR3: CASTGTGGYTF

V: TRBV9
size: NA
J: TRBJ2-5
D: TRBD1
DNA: TGTGCCAGCAGCCCTTCCGGGACAGATTTCTACCAAGAGACCCAGTACTTC
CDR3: CASSPSGTDFYQETQYF

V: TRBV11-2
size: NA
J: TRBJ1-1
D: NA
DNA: TGTGCCAGCAGCTTGCGGTACATGAACACTGAAGCTTTCTTT
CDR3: CASSLRYMNTEAFF

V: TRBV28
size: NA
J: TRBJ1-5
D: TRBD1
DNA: TGTGCCAGCAGTCCCGACAGGGGAGGTCAGCCCCAGCATTTT
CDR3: CASSPDRGGQPQHF

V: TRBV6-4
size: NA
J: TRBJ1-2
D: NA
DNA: TGTGCCAGCAGCCCAAGGTGGGGGGATGGCTACACCTTC
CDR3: CASSPRWGDGYTF

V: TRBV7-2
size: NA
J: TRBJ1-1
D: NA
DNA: TGTGCCAGCAGCTTATTGGTCGGGAACACTGAAGCTTTCTTT
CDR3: CASSLLVGNTEAFF

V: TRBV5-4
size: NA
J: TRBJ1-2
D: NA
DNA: TGTGCCAGCAGCTTGGCGGGGGGGCAGGACTATGGCTACACCTTC
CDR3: CASSLAGGQDYGYTF

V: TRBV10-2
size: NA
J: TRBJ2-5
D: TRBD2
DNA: TGCGCCAGCAGCTCCGGACTAGCCGGGGGGGAGACCCAGTACTTC
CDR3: CASSSGLAGGETQYF

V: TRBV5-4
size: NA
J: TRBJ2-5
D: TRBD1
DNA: TGTGCCAGCAGCAGCCCAAGGGGGCCCCAAGAGACCCAGTACTTC
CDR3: CASSSPRGPQETQYF

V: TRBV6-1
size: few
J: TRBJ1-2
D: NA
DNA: TGTGCCAGCAGCCAGGCAGGGATCTATGGCTACACCTTC
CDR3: CASSQAGIYGYTF

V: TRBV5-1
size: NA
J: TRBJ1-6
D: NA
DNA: TGCGCCAGCAGCTCGGGCGCAGGGAGGGATAATTCACCCCTCCACTTT
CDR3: CASSSGAGRDNSPLHF

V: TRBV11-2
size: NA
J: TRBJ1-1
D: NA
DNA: TGTGCCAGCAGCTTAATCTCCACGCACACTGAAGCTTTCTTT
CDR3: CASSLISTHTEAFF

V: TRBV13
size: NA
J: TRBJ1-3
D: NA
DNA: TGTGCCAGCAGCTCAAAAGTAACTGGAAACACCATATATTTT
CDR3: CASSSKVTGNTIYF

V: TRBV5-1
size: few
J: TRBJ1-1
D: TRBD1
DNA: TGCGCCAGCAGCATAGGACAGGGCTTGAACACTGAAGCTTTCTTT
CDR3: CASSIGQGLNTEAFF

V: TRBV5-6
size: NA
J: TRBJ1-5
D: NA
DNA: TGTGCCAGCAGCTTGGGCCGGGGTCAGCCCCAGCATTTT
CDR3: CASSLGRGQPQHF

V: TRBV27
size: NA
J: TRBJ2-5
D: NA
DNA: TGTGCCAGCAGTACACTTTTGGGGGCATTTCAGACCCAGTACTTC
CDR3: CASSTLLGAFQTQYF

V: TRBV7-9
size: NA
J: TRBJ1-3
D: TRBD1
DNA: TGTGCCAGCAGCCCGAGGCAGGGGGTTCACTCTGGAAACACCATATATTTT
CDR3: CASSPRQGVHSGNTIYF

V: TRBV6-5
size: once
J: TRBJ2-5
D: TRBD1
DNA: TGTGCCAGCAGTGATGGGACAGGGAGAGAGACCCAGTACTTC
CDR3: CASSDGTGRETQYF

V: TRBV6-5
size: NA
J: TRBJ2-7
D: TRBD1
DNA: TGTGCCAGCAGTAAGGGGGCGCGTGAGCAGTACTTC
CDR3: CASSKGAREQYF

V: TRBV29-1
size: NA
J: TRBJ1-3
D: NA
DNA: TGCAGCGCTGACACCTCTGGAAACACCATATATTTT
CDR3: CSADTSGNTIYF

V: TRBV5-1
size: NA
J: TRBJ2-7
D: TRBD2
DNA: TGCGCCAGCAGCCAAAGCGTCGCGGGGGACGAGCAGTACTTC
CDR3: CASSQSVAGDEQYF

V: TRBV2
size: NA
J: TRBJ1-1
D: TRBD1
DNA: TGTGCCAGCAGTGGGACAGGGAGAACTGAAGCTTTCTTT
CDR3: CASSGTGRTEAFF